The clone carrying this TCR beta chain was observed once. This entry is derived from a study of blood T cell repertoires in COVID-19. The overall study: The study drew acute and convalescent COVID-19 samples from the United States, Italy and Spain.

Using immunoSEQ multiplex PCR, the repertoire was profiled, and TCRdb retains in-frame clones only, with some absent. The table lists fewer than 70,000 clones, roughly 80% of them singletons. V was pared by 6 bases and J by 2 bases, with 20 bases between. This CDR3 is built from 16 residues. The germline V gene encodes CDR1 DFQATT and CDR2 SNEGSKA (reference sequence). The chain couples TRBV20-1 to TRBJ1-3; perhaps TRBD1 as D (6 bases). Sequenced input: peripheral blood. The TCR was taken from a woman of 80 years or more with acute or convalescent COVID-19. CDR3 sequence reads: CSASRGAAITGNTIYF. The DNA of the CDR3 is TGCAGTGCGAGTCGGGGGGCGGCAATCACTGGAAACACCATATATTTT.